This TCR beta chain was found in a study of OX40 agonist ivuxolimab in advanced cancers. Background for the entire study: Ivuxolimab, which targeted the costimulatory receptor OX40 (CD134), was an agonistic, fully human IgG2 monoclonal antibody. Of the approximately 53 patients in dose escalation, approximately 20 had hepatocellular carcinoma, some 15 had melanoma, 9 had renal cell carcinoma and 9 had head and neck cancer. In the dose-escalation cohort, more than 75% of patients were male, and the mean age was approximately 60 years, with a range of roughly 20 to 80. Intravenous ivuxolimab was administered to patients every 2 weeks at six dose levels: 0.01, 0.1, 0.3, 1.5, 3 and 10 mg/kg. The paper describes the monotherapy dose-escalation part (N = 52 patients) of the phase I trial of ivuxolimab. The purpose of peripheral TCRbeta sequencing was to test whether ivuxolimab changed TCR sequence diversity and led to clonal T-cell expansion. Partial responses occurred in three dose-escalation patients, of whom one had hepatocellular carcinoma and two had cutaneous melanoma. Prior anti-PD-1, anti-PD-L1 or anti-CTLA-4 therapy was permitted, and about two fifths of dose-escalation patients had received checkpoint inhibitors.

In the germline V gene, CDR1 corresponds to SGHRS and CDR2 to YFSETQ. Inclusive of the bounding cysteine and phenylalanine, the CDR3 is 13 residues long. Only the CDR3 portion is preserved as DNA: 39 bases, with reading frame beginning at the first base. V lost 0 bases and J lost 5 bases; the stretch between them is 8 bases long. The full study reports these points: Partial responders in the 0.1-3.0 mg/kg groups had among the lowest normalized peripheral clonal expansion, especially among CD8+ T cells. On average, CD8+ T cells showed more expanded clones than CD4+ T cells after ivuxolimab. Low levels of normalized T-cell clonal expansion were also seen in some patients who did not respond. Clonal expansion of both CD4+ and CD8+ blood T cells was observed from baseline to week 6 at doses 0.1 to 3.0 mg/kg. The antigen specificity of the clonally expanded peripheral T cells was not determined.

For sequencing of the TCRbeta CDR3 region, genomic DNA was extracted from the sorted cells. TCRbeta CDR3 regions were sequenced using the immunoSEQ Assay. What TCRdb holds here is the immuneACCESS table cut down to in-frame rearrangements. Part of the clones is not present; checked against another copy, under half of the missing clones reflect an unresolved V gene, and the others are unexplained. In all, the sample holds roughly 61,000 clones, and around nine tenths of those were seen once. The ten largest clones represent about 0.38% of the sample. About this clone: Its binding antigen is unknown. Base qualities are missing; no much larger clone stands one base away. The identical CDR3 is also encoded by other nucleotide sequences in the sample.

The trial excluded patients who had a history of autoimmune disease or who were on systemic immunosuppression. Peripheral blood for TCR sequencing was collected from all dose cohorts at baseline, on cycle 4 day 1, and on cycle 7 day 1. Samples came from an open-label, multicenter, first-in-human phase I dose-escalation trial of ivuxolimab. The trial enrolled adults with locally advanced or metastatic head and neck squamous cell, hepatocellular, melanoma or renal cell carcinoma. Before TCR sequencing, CD4+ T cells and CD8+ T cells were sorted from peripheral blood as separate populations. This TCR was sampled from an adult with an advanced solid tumor such as melanoma, head and neck, liver or kidney cancer. In this chain, TRBV5-1 is recombined with TRBJ2-5; the D gene is not confidently resolved. Material: CD4+ or CD8+ T cells sorted from blood, obtained in a trial of the OX40 agonist ivuxolimab. The CDR3 sequence is CASSLAGRETQYF. The nucleotides read TGCGCCAGCAGCTTGGCGGGCCGTGAGACCCAGTACTTC.